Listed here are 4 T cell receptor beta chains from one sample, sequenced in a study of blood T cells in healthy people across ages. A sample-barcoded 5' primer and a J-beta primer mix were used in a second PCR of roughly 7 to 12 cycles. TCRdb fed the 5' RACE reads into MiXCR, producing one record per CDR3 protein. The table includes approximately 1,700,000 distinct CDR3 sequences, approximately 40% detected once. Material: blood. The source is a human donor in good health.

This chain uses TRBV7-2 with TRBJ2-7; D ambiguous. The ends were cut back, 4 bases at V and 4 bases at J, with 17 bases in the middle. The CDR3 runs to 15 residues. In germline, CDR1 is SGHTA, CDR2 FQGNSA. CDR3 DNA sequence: TGTGCCAGCAGCTCTAGAGTTGGATTAGGGTACGAGCAGTACTTC. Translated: CASSSRVGLGYEQYF. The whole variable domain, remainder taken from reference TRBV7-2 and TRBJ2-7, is GAGVSQSPSNKVTEKGKDVELRCDPISGHTALYWYRQSLGQGLEFLIYFQGNSAPDKSGLPSDRFSAERTGGSVSTLTIQRTQQEDSAVYLCASSSRVGLGYEQYFGPGTRLTVT.

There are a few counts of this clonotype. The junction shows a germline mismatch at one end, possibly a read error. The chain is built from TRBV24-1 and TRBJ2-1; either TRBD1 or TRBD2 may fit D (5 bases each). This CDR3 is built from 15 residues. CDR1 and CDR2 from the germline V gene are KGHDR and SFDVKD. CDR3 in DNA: TGTGCCACCAGTGAGAGGGCCAGGGATTCCAATGAACAGTTCTTC. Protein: CATSERARDSNEQFF.

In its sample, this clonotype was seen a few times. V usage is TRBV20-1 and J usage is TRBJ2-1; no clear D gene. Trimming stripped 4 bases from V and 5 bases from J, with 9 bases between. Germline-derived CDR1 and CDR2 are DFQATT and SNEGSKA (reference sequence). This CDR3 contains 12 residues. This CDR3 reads CSANHPNNEQFF. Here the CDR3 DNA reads TGCAGTGCTAACCACCCTAACAATGAGCAGTTCTTC.

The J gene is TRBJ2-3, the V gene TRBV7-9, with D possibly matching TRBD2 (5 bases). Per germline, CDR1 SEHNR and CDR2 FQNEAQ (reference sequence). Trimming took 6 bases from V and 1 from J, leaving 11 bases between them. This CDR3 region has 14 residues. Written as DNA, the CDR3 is TGTGCCAGCAGGAGACGGGGAGGCACAGATACGCAGTATTTT. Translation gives CASRRRGGTDTQYF.